The text below deals with one T cell receptor (beta chain). This record belongs to a study of blood T cell repertoires in COVID-19. Looking at the study overall: PBMCs, B-cell-depleted T cells, or T cells provided the cDNA or gDNA that made up the material.

Original methodology: Reference gene primer amplification gave estimated nucleated cell counts. Sequencing used immunoSEQ multiplex PCR; TCRdb keeps in-frame clones, though not all of them. V, J and clone size reflect that table, while D and trimming were determined from the DNA. Among approximately 140,000 clones listed, roughly 87% were seen once. CDR3 length: 14 residues. CDR1 and CDR2 (germline): MNHEY, SVGEGT. Trimming stripped 6 bases from V and 5 bases from J, with 16 bases between. Material: peripheral blood. This receptor was taken from a woman aged 55-70 years with active or convalescent COVID-19. This rearrangement joins TRBV6-2 or TRBV6-3 to TRBJ2-5, with D possibly TRBD2 on 5 matching bases. CDR3 in DNA: TGTGCCAGCAGCCTGGGGAGTTTACAGGAGACCCAGTACTTC. It translates to CASSLGSLQETQYF.